This TCR beta chain stems from a study of vaccination and CD4 T cells after COVID-19. A remark on this clonotype: Its target is not known.

The Oncomine TCR Beta short-read assay was applied to DNA of cultured CD4+ T cells. In TCRdb, the PCR reads were re-called with MiXCR into one record per CDR3 protein. The top ten clones hold 9.5% to 13% of a sample with some 14,000 distinct CDR3 sequences, about 30% of them seen once. The study's findings and limits: Post-vaccination, and not before, a median roughly 90% of reactive clones appeared in convalescent patients.

This sample's treatment: roughly nine-day PBMC culture with coronavirus spike peptide pools or control peptides (ViraFEST assay). The CDR3 totals 14 residues. Germline V gene data show CDR1 as MNHNS and CDR2 as SASEGT. The V and J ends lost 8 bases and 0 bases respectively, with 11 bases between them. The clonotype comes from a human donor who had recovered from COVID-19. The sequenced sample was CD4+ T cells from blood, cultured in vitro. The chain couples TRBV6-1 to TRBJ1-5; D gene unclear. Here the CDR3 DNA reads TGTGCCAGCGCAGGAGAATATAGCAATCAGCCCCAGCATTTT. Residues: CASAGEYSNQPQHF.